These 19 T cell receptor beta chains were sequenced from one sample in a study of cytomegalovirus exposure and HLA in healthy donors. PCR employed 60 Vbeta and 13 Jbeta primers. Here immunoSEQ multiplex PCR was the method, and the copy in TCRdb shows in-frame clones only, minus some. There are fewer than 60,000 clones in the sample; 70% to 80% occur only once, and 3% to 4% lies in the top ten. The sequenced sample consisted of PBMCs. The receptors were sampled from a woman aged 40 to 50 in good health and CMV-seropositive.

The CDR3 is CASSSQGLGNQPQHF. The CDR3 coding sequence is TGTGCCAGCAGTAGTCAGGGTTTGGGCAATCAGCCCCAGCATTTT. The rearrangement joins TRBV27 to TRBJ1-5; D is possibly TRBD1 (5 bases). The CDR3 contains 15 residues. CDR1 is MNHEY and CDR2 is SMNVEV in the germline V gene (reference sequence). Trimming shortened V by 5 bases and J by 2 bases, and 13 bases separated the two germline ends.

V usage is TRBV5-4 and J usage is TRBJ1-4, with 7 bases lining up with TRBD1. The V segment lost 0 bases and the J segment 8 bases; nucleotides outside the gene matches: 10. The CDR3 runs 16 residues. Germline lookup yields CDR1 SGHNT and CDR2 YYREEE (reference sequence). CDR3 nucleotides: TGTGCCAGCAGCTTGGGATTGACAGGGATAGAGGAAAAACTGTTTTTT. This sequence encodes CASSLGLTGIEEKLFF.

This clone was seen a few times. The V gene is TRBV29-1, the J gene TRBJ1-1, with a weak D call TRBD1 (6 bases). The CDR3 runs 17 residues. Germline CDR1 reads SQVTM; CDR2 reads ANQGSEA. Trimming cost V 1 base and J 4 bases, with 22 bases left between them. The CDR3 sequence is CSVEGQGGGSAATEAFF. As DNA, the CDR3 is TGCAGCGTTGAAGGCCAAGGGGGGGGTAGCGCTGCCACTGAAGCTTTCTTT.

The chain recombines TRBV5-1 with TRBJ2-5, with a possible D match to TRBD2 (6 bases). The tail of the sequence fits TRBJ2-7 better, so the J call may be wrong. The V gene's germline CDR1 is SGHRS and CDR2 YFSETQ. The CDR3 extends over 15 amino acids. CDR3 region: CASRAPSGRLYEQYF. In nucleotides, the CDR3 is TGCGCCAGCAGAGCCCCAAGCGGGCGACTCTACGAGCAGTACTTC.

The chain joins TRBV5-1 to TRBJ2-5; 12 bases line up with TRBD2. This CDR3 is 17 amino acids long. Germline CDR1 is SGHRS and CDR2 is YFSETQ. V trimming: 4 bases; J trimming: 1 base; junction bases outside the gene matches: 8. This CDR3 is CASSVGLAGFFQETQYF. CDR3 sequence (DNA): TGCGCCAGCAGCGTTGGACTAGCGGGGTTCTTCCAAGAGACCCAGTACTTC.

Notes on this clone: Mismatch with germline at one junction end may stem from a read error. This rearrangement joins TRBV7-6 to TRBJ2-2; D remains ambiguous. This CDR3 has 14 amino acids. Germline loops: CDR1 SGHVS, CDR2 FNYEAQ. The CDR3 sequence: CASSPLVSTGELFF. The CDR3 nucleotides read TGTGCCAGCAGCCCTCTCGTAAGCACCGGTGAGCTGTTTTTT.

The chain employs TRBV5-6 and TRBJ2-7; D is possibly TRBD2 (8 bases). Trimming pared 2 bases from V and 3 bases from J, leaving 27 bases between. Germline V gives CDR1 SGHDT, CDR2 YYEEEE. The CDR3 sequence is 19 residues long. CDR3 DNA: TGTGCCAGCAGCTTTTTTAGAGGGGGCCGTAGCGGGGCTAACTACGAGCAGTACTTC. Translating gives CASSFFRGGRSGANYEQYF.

The CDR3 DNA reads TGCGCCAGCAGCTTATACGGGGGAGGAACCGGGGAGCTGTTTTTT. It encodes CASSLYGGGTGELFF. The chain joins TRBV5-1 to TRBJ2-2, with a tentative D call TRBD2 (6 bases). Per the germline V gene, CDR1 is SGHRS and CDR2 is YFSETQ. This CDR3 contains 15 residues. Trimming took off 2 bases at V and 5 bases at J, with 13 bases between the two ends.

The rearrangement joins TRBV6-1 to TRBJ1-5; possibly TRBD1 for D (6 bases). V lost 5 bases and J lost 4, with 15 bases in between. Germline loops: CDR1 MNHNS, CDR2 SASEGT. The CDR3 runs 15 residues. The CDR3 bases are TGTGCCAGCAGTCCCGACAGGAGTCCAAATCAGCCCCAGCATTTT. This codes for CASSPDRSPNQPQHF.

This clone occurred a few times. The V gene is TRBV11-3, the J gene TRBJ2-1; 9 nucleotides match TRBD1. Germline V gives CDR1 SGHNT, CDR2 YENEEA. CDR3 length equals 14 residues. With V trimmed by 4 bases and J by 8 bases, 6 bases remained unmatched. The CDR3 DNA follows: TGTGCCAGCAGCTCAAGGGACAGGGCCCATGAGCAGTTCTTC. Protein product: CASSSRDRAHEQFF. Full variable domain (remainder filled in from reference TRBV11-3 and TRBJ2-1): EAGVVQSPRYKIIEKKQPVAFWCNPISGHNTLYWYLQNLGQGPELLIRYENEEAVDDSQLPKDRFSAERLKGVDSTLKIQPAELGDSAVYLCASSSRDRAHEQFFGPGTRLTVL.

The chain employs TRBV27 and TRBJ2-6; 8 bases align to TRBD1. Germline values: CDR1 MNHEY, CDR2 SMNVEV (reference sequence). V shed 6 bases and J 1 base; nucleotides not matched to a gene: 8. This CDR3 is built from 17 residues. The CDR3 protein is CASSESRGLSGANVLTF. CDR3 in DNA: TGTGCCAGCAGCGAATCCAGGGGGCTTTCTGGGGCCAACGTCCTGACTTTC.

The J gene is TRBJ1-2, the V gene TRBV19, with 7 positions matching TRBD1. V gave up 4 bases and J gave up 4 bases; unmatched junction bases: 9. CDR3 length: 15 amino acids. Germline CDR1 and CDR2: LNHDA and SQIVND (reference sequence). The CDR3 loop is CASSTRTGWSYGYTF. CDR3 in DNA: TGTGCCAGTAGTACCCGGACAGGTTGGTCCTATGGCTACACCTTC.

The rearrangement joins TRBV5-6 to TRBJ2-3, with 12 bases lining up with TRBD2. CDR3 length equals 15 residues. The germline gives CDR1 SGHDT, CDR2 YYEEEE. V was pared by 2 bases and J by 4 bases, with 2 bases of the junction left unmatched. The CDR3 DNA is TGTGCCAGCAGCTTCCTAGCGGGGGGGTCAGATACGCAGTATTTT. Translation gives CASSFLAGGSDTQYF.

The chain employs TRBV6-1 and TRBJ2-2; D is ambiguous. CDR1 and CDR2 from the germline V gene are MNHNS and SASEGT. This CDR3 has 12 amino acids. Deletions cut 6 bases from V and 10 bases from J, with 12 bases between. In nucleotides, the CDR3 is TGTGCCAGCAGACCACCCCTAAAGGAGCTGTTTTTT. Its translation: CASRPPLKELFF.

CDR3 sequence (DNA): TGCGCCAGCAGCTTTGGGGGCCCTAACTATGGCTACACCTTC. This gives the protein CASSFGGPNYGYTF. This rearrangement joins TRBV5-1 to TRBJ1-2; D is perhaps TRBD1 (6 bases). The CDR3 has 14 residues. CDR1 is SGHRS, CDR2 YFSETQ, per germline. The V gene lost 2 bases and the J gene lost 0 bases, with 8 bases spanning the gap.

The chain employs TRBV6-4 and TRBJ1-1; D gene uncertain. Trimming cost V 2 bases and J 1 base, with 5 bases left between them. Germline CDR1 reads MRHNA; CDR2 reads SNTAGT. This CDR3 contains 13 residues. The CDR3 reads CASSDRENTEAFF. The DNA for the CDR3 is TGTGCCAGCAGTGACAGAGAGAACACTGAAGCTTTCTTT.

The genes are TRBV5-8 and TRBJ1-1; the D gene is possibly TRBD1 (5 bases). The CDR3 is made up of 14 amino acids. From germline, CDR1 is SGHTS and CDR2 YDEGEE. Trimming stripped 2 bases from V and 0 bases from J, with 8 bases between. CDR3 sequence (DNA): TGTGCCAGCAGCTTCCAGGGTATGAACACTGAAGCTTTCTTT. Its translation is CASSFQGMNTEAFF.

This chain links TRBV7-2 with TRBJ1-2; D may be TRBD1 (6 bases). Trimming pared 5 bases from V and 4 bases from J, leaving 17 bases between. The germline V gene has CDR1 SGHTA and CDR2 FQGNSA. CDR3 length: 15 amino acids. The CDR3 is CASSRPHSGVYGYTF. The CDR3 coding sequence is TGTGCCAGCAGCAGACCCCACTCAGGGGTCTATGGCTACACCTTC. The full variable domain, rest sourced from reference TRBV7-2 and TRBJ1-2, is GAGVSQSPSNKVTEKGKDVELRCDPISGHTALYWYRQSLGQGLEFLIYFQGNSAPDKSGLPSDRFSAERTGGSVSTLTIQRTQQEDSAVYLCASSRPHSGVYGYTFGSGTRLTVV.

The CDR3 loop is CASSQDRKRAENYEQYF. DNA for the CDR3: TGCGCCAGCAGCCAAGATCGAAAGAGGGCCGAGAACTACGAGCAGTACTTC. The chain is built from TRBV4-1 and TRBJ2-7, with D possibly being TRBD2 (5 bases). Trimming took 0 bases from V and 3 from J, leaving 18 bases between them. Germline V lookup: CDR1 MGHRA, CDR2 YSYEKL. The CDR3 has 17 amino acids.